Listed below are T cell receptor beta chains from one sample, sequenced in a study of identical twins. TCRdb redid the calling of the 5' RACE reads with MiXCR, one entry per CDR3 protein. The sample includes about 280,000 distinct CDR3 sequences, approximately 8% of them seen just once. The same sample was also used in a study of yellow fever vaccine responses in identical twins.

The sample consisted of memory (CD45RO+) T cells sorted from blood. The receptors here all came from a woman younger than 30 in good health. CDR3s include the opening cysteine and the closing phenylalanine or tryptophan. A D gene is named only where the DNA matches it firmly. Clone size is stated in some rows and not others, as once, few, many or a class when expanded.

clone_size,v_call,j_call,d_call,cdr3_nt,cdr3_aa
many,TRBV27,TRBJ2-7,.,TGTGCCAGCAGTTTAGGGGCCCCTTACGAGCAGTACTTC,CASSLGAPYEQYF
many,TRBV5-1,TRBJ1-1,.,TGCGCCAGCAGCTTGGGGGCAGGGATATCGAACACTGAAGCTTTCTTT,CASSLGAGISNTEAFF
few,TRBV5-6,TRBJ2-2,TRBD1,TGTGCCAGCAGCACGGGACAGGGGTACACCGGGGAGCTGTTTTTT,CASSTGQGYTGELFF
once,TRBV20-1,TRBJ1-2,.,TGCAGTGCTAGAGGAGACCGGGACAACTATGGCTACACCTTC,CSARGDRDNYGYTF
many,TRBV12-3/TRBV12-4,TRBJ2-1,.,TGTGCCAGCAGTCGTTTCGGAAGGGGGGCCAGGGCCTACAATGAGCAGTTCTTC,CASSRFGRGARAYNEQFF
few,TRBV28,TRBJ2-1,TRBD1,TGTGCCAGCAGTGAGACAGGGGCTAGGGTTGAGCAGTTCTTC,CASSETGARVEQFF
.,TRBV20-1,TRBJ2-1,TRBD2,TGCAGTGCTGGGTTTAGCGGGAGGGACAATGAGCAGTTATTC,CSAGFSGRDNEQLF
many,TRBV20-1,TRBJ2-5,.,TGCAGTGCTAGAAAAGAGACCCAGTACTTC,CSARKETQYF
few,TRBV18,TRBJ2-1,TRBD2,TGTGCCAGCTCACCTTGGACTAGCGGGAACCCGTATAAAGAGCAGTTCTTC,CASSPWTSGNPYKEQFF
many,TRBV19,TRBJ1-1,TRBD1,TGTGCCAGTAAAGACAGGGTGGGCCTAGCTTTCTTT,CASKDRVGLAFF
.,TRBV6-5,TRBJ2-5,.,TGTGCCAGCAGTAACCTCCAACAGGGGAGGGAGACCCAGTACTTC,CASSNLQQGRETQYF
few,TRBV19,TRBJ1-2,.,TGTGCCAGTAGTCTGGCTAGGGGCTACACCTTC,CASSLARGYTF
.,TRBV12-3/TRBV12-4,TRBJ2-2,.,TGTGCCAGCAGCCTAGGGTTTGCCGGGGAGCTGTTTTTT,CASSLGFAGELFF